Below, 10 T cell receptor beta chains from the same sample are listed, as sequenced in a study of cytomegalovirus exposure and HLA in healthy donors (dated by TCRdb to 2015 to 2018). Libraries were prepared through the immunoSEQ multiplex PCR assay. A mixture of 60 forward primers for TCR Vbeta segments and 13 reverse primers for TCR Jbeta segments was used in the multiplex PCR. TCRdb provides this immuneACCESS table in a form limited to in-frame rearrangements. Some clones are lacking; in checked studies, under half of them reflect an unresolved V gene, and why the rest are absent is not known. This sample is represented by over 85,000 clones; about 80% of them were singletons. Under 4% of the sample comes from the top ten. The sequencing sample was made of PBMCs. Receptor source: a female donor in good health and CMV-seropositive.

In its sample, this clone was seen once. V gene TRBV11-2 combines with J gene TRBJ1-5, with 7 bases aligning to TRBD1. The CDR3 totals 14 residues. V trimming: 2 bases; J trimming: 4 bases; junction bases outside the gene matches: 2. CDR1 SGHAT and CDR2 FQNNGV come from the germline V gene. CDR3 sequence reads: CASSLRDRNQPQHF. The CDR3, as DNA: TGTGCCAGCAGCTTAAGGGACAGAAATCAGCCCCAGCATTTT.

V and J are TRBV15 and TRBJ2-7, with a tentative D call TRBD1 (5 bases). Germline loops: CDR1 LNHNV, CDR2 YYDKDF (reference sequence). V lost 0 bases and J 4 bases, leaving 7 bases between the germline ends. This CDR3 contains 13 residues. CDR3 loop: CATSRDQGYEQYF. The CDR3 DNA follows: TGTGCCACCAGCAGAGATCAGGGATACGAGCAGTACTTC.

The chain links TRBV19 to TRBJ2-2; 12 bases are a match to TRBD2. V was pared by 5 bases and J by 5 bases, with 12 bases of the junction left unmatched. Per the germline V gene, CDR1 is LNHDA and CDR2 is SQIVND (reference sequence). This CDR3 region has 18 residues. CDR3 in amino acids: CASSLPSGRAAITGELFF. The DNA for the CDR3 is TGTGCCAGTAGTCTTCCTAGCGGGAGGGCCGCAATTACCGGGGAGCTGTTTTTT.

The V and J genes are TRBV6-6 and TRBJ1-2, with 10 bases identical to TRBD1. V lost 8 bases to trimming and J lost 8 bases; unmatched junction nucleotides: 11. CDR1 MNHNY and CDR2 SVGAGI come from the germline V gene (reference sequence). This CDR3 has 14 residues. Here the CDR3 reads CASGFGTGEAGYTF. The DNA of the CDR3 is TGTGCCAGCGGCTTTGGGACAGGGGAGGCCGGCTACACCTTC.

DNA of the CDR3: TGTGCCATCAGTGAGCGGTCACAGCGGGAGACCCAGTACTTC. Translating gives CAISERSQRETQYF. The chain employs TRBV10-3 and TRBJ2-5; TRBD2 is a possible D gene (5 bases). The CDR3 extends over 14 amino acids. CDR1 and CDR2 from the germline V gene are ENHRY and SYGVKD. V lost 2 bases, J lost 5 bases, and 12 bases lay in between.

This chain joins TRBV10-2 and TRBJ1-1, with 7 nucleotides matching TRBD1. Trimming took 11 bases from V and 5 from J; bases not matched to a gene: 8. Germline CDR1 is WSHSY and CDR2 is SAAADI. The CDR3 loop spans 12 amino acids. This CDR3 is CAAGGQVTEAFF. In DNA, the CDR3 is TGCGCCGCGGGAGGACAGGTAACTGAAGCTTTCTTT.

This chain connects TRBV5-1 to TRBJ1-4, with 7 bases identical to TRBD1. This CDR3 is built from 13 residues. Trimming cost V 5 bases and J 8 bases; bases outside gene matches: 6. Germline CDR1 is SGHRS and CDR2 is YFSETQ. Written as DNA, the CDR3 is TGCGCCAGCAGGACAGGGTGGGAGGAAAAACTGTTTTTT. Protein product: CASRTGWEEKLFF.

The chain joins TRBV10-1 to TRBJ2-3, with 12 bases aligning to TRBD2. J gave up 4 bases and V 5 bases, and 7 bases lay outside the gene matches. Per germline, CDR1 WNHNN and CDR2 SYGVQD (reference sequence). The CDR3 is 16 residues long. CDR3 sequence reads: CASSLPTSGGSDTQYF. CDR3 nucleotides: TGCGCCAGCAGTCTCCCAACTAGCGGGGGGTCAGATACGCAGTATTTT.

CDR3 protein: CSVEDRSGYTF. CDR3 nucleotide sequence: TGCAGCGTTGAAGATCGGTCCGGCTACACCTTC. The chain has TRBV29-1 and TRBJ1-2; D is unresolved. This CDR3 region has 11 residues. The germline V and J ends were trimmed by 0 bases and 8 bases, with 7 bases remaining between them. Germline V lookup: CDR1 SQVTM, CDR2 ANQGSEA.

The chain recombines TRBV7-3 with TRBJ2-1; 13 positions match TRBD2. The CDR3 covers 17 residues. From germline, CDR1 is SGHTA and CDR2 FQGTGA. V gave up 5 bases and J gave up 0 bases; unmatched junction bases: 4. The CDR3 loop reads CASSQTSGRNSYNEQFF. Written as DNA, the CDR3 is TGTGCCAGCAGCCAGACTAGCGGGAGGAACTCCTACAATGAGCAGTTCTTC.